The clone carrying this T cell receptor beta chain was picked up many times. Antigen: not known. This sample was taken from a study of T cells in Graves' hyperthyroidism and ophthalmopathy. Study findings and constraints: The authors' 13 V-J model separated ophthalmopathy from stable hyperthyroidism.

This CDR3 comprises 14 residues. Germline CDR1 SGHTA, CDR2 FQGNSA. V lost 2 bases and J 0 bases, leaving 4 bases between the germline ends. Patients were aged 18 to 65, had disease duration under 2 months, and had newly diagnosed hyperthyroidism. Thyroid ultrasound, orbital computed tomography, clinical symptoms, and serum thyroxine and TRAb underpinned diagnoses. There were TCR beta CDR3 regions amplified from RNA transcripts. The HTBI primer set drove a first-round RT-PCR of the TCR CDR3. TCRdb redid the calling of the multiplex PCR reads with MiXCR, one entry per CDR3 protein. The table includes about 580,000 distinct CDR3 sequences, roughly 50% detected once.

This chain connects TRBV7-2 to TRBJ2-2; D gene ambiguous. This receptor was taken from a young woman with Graves' hyperthyroidism. Sequenced: peripheral blood or thyroid tissue (not recorded which). CDR3 region: CASSLTANTGELFF. The CDR3 region has the DNA TGTGCCAGCAGCTTAACAGCGAACACCGGGGAGCTGTTTTTT.